Each of the 8 T cell receptor beta chains below was sequenced from the same sample in a study of blood T cell repertoires in COVID-19 (dated by TCRdb to about 2020). Receptors were amplified or captured by the immunoSEQ multiplex PCR assay. In its TCRdb copy, this immuneACCESS table keeps in-frame sequences only and misses some clones. Where compared with another copy, unresolved V genes explain less than half of these, and the others have no known cause. This sample is represented by roughly 180,000 clones; 75% to 90% of them were singletons. The ten largest clones add up to around 8% of the sample. Material: peripheral blood. The receptor source for this set is a woman aged 55-70 years with acute or convalescent COVID-19.

The genes are TRBV6-2 or TRBV6-3 and TRBJ1-2; D may be TRBD1 (6 bases). Germline V gene lookup returns CDR1 MNHEY and CDR2 SVGEGT. The ends were cut back, 2 bases at V and 8 bases at J, with 15 bases in the middle. This CDR3 has 14 residues. CDR3 DNA: TGTGCCAGCAGTTACCGGGGGGCGCTGGGCGGCTACACCTTC. Translation gives CASSYRGALGGYTF.

The rearrangement uses TRBV7-3 and TRBJ2-3; D is perhaps TRBD2 (6 bases). Trimming removed 2 bases at V and 2 bases at J, with 11 bases between. The germline gives CDR1 SGHTA, CDR2 FQGTGA. This CDR3 has 15 residues. Written as DNA, the CDR3 is TGTGCCAGCAGCTTAGGAGGGACCGTCACAGATACGCAGTATTTT. Protein: CASSLGGTVTDTQYF.

The J gene is TRBJ2-1, the V gene TRBV9; 9 bases match TRBD2. V trimming: 0 bases; J trimming: 15 bases; junction bases outside the gene matches: 7. Germline loops: CDR1 SGDLS, CDR2 YYNGEE. This CDR3 has 13 residues. CDR3 bases: TGTGCCAGCAGCGTAGGAGGCGGGAGGGCCGCGTTCTTC. This codes for CASSVGGGRAAFF. The entire variable domain, with the rest obtained from reference TRBV9 and TRBJ2-1, is as follows: DSGVTQTPKHLITATGQRVTLRCSPRSGDLSVYWYQQSLDQGLQFLIQYYNGEERAKGNILERFSAQQFPDLHSELNLSSLELGDSALYFCASSVGGGRAAFFGPGTRLTVL.

The V gene is TRBV19, the J gene TRBJ1-2, with 8 nucleotides matching TRBD1. The trim removed 6 bases at V and 4 bases at J, leaving 10 bases unmatched. Germline loops: CDR1 LNHDA, CDR2 SQIVND (reference sequence). The CDR3 is 15 residues long. The CDR3 coding sequence is TGTGCCAGTAGCCAGGGGGCAGGGGCCGCCTATGGCTACACCTTC. Translating gives CASSQGAGAAYGYTF.

CDR3 coding DNA: TGTGCCAGCAGCCCGACTAGTAACGAGCAGTACTTC. It yields the protein CASSPTSNEQYF. The chain links TRBV12-3 or TRBV12-4 to TRBJ2-7; TRBD2 might be the D (6 bases). The CDR3 contains 12 residues. V gave up 6 bases and J gave up 5 bases, with 11 bases separating them.

The J gene is TRBJ2-1, the V gene TRBV11-2; TRBD2 aligns across 7 bases. Looked up from germline, CDR1 is SGHAT and CDR2 is FQNNGV. The CDR3 is 18 amino acids. J gave up 4 bases and V 3 bases, and 15 bases lay outside the gene matches. CDR3 region: CASSLVVRMVAGYNEQFF. The CDR3 DNA reads as TGTGCCAGCAGCTTGGTCGTTAGGATGGTAGCGGGTTACAATGAGCAGTTCTTC.

This clone came up a few times. V is TRBV15 and J is TRBJ1-6, with TRBD1 matching over 8 bases. Looked up from germline, CDR1 is LNHNV and CDR2 is YYDKDF (reference sequence). Trimming removed 3 bases from V and 9 bases from J; junction bases left unmatched: 10. This CDR3 is 16 amino acids long. CDR3 sequence (DNA): TGTGCCACCAGCAGGGATGCAGGGGGCTCTGGTTCACCCCTCCACTTT. This translates into CATSRDAGGSGSPLHF. The full variable domain, with the rest looked up from reference TRBV15 and TRBJ1-6, is DAMVIQNPRYQVTQFGKPVTLSCSQTLNHNVMYWYQQKSSQAPKLLFHYYDKDFNNEADTPDNFQSRRPNTSFCFLDIRSPGLGDTAMYLCATSRDAGGSGSPLHFGNGTRLTVT.

V usage is TRBV3-1 (or the pseudogene TRBV3-2) and J usage is TRBJ1-1, with 7 bases lining up with TRBD1. V lost 4 bases to trimming and J lost 4 bases; unmatched junction nucleotides: 6. CDR1 is LGHDT and CDR2 is YNNKEL in the germline V gene (reference sequence). The CDR3 is 14 amino acids. CDR3 region: CASSLKQGTTEAFF. CDR3 bases: TGTGCCAGCAGCCTTAAACAGGGGACCACTGAAGCTTTCTTT.